This T cell receptor beta chain appears in the sequencing data of a study of beta chain features in type 1 diabetes. With respect to this clone: The antigen is not known.

As every portion of the isolated RNA was reverse transcribed, the sequencing read expressed TCRB transcripts. Assay: immunoSEQ multiplex PCR; the TCRdb copy retains only in-frame clones and omits some. The top ten clones hold around 7% of a sample with under 400,000 clones, around 13% of them seen once. Study-level points and caveats: TCRB CDR3 length was moderately but significantly reduced in all four CD4+ subsets of Type 1 diabetes patients. PCR might show a preference for shorter templates, equally across patients and controls. The study found fewer insertions and more deletions at VDJ junctions in type 1 diabetes patients. Patients' naive, central memory and regulatory TCRB repertoires appeared more alike than those of healthy donors.

The germline V gene encodes CDR1 LNHDA and CDR2 SQIVND (reference sequence). Trimming removed 4 bases at V and 4 bases at J, with 14 bases between. The CDR3 covers 16 residues. This receptor was obtained from a man between 25 and 39 years old in good health. V and J are TRBV19 and TRBJ2-6, with a possible D match to TRBD2 (5 bases). Sequenced material: central memory CD4+ T cells from blood. Written as DNA, the CDR3 is TGTGCCAGTAGTACGTGGGAGTTGAGGGGGGCCAACGTCCTGACTTTC. Its protein is CASSTWELRGANVLTF.